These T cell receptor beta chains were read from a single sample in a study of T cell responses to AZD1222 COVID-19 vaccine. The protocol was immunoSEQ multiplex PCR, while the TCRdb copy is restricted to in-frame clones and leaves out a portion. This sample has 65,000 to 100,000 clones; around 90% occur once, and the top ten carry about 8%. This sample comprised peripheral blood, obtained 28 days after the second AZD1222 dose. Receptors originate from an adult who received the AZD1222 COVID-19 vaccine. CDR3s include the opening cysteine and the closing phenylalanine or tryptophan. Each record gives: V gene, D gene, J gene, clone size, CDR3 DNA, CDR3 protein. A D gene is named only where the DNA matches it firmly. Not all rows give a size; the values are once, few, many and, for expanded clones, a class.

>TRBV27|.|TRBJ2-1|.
TGTGCCAGCAGTTTAGCCCTAGCGATGGGGGAGCAGTTCTTC
CASSLALAMGEQFF
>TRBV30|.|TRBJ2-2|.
TGTGCCTGGAGTGTTTTGGGGGCGGCCGGGGAGCTGTTTTTT
CAWSVLGAAGELFF
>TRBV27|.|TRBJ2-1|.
TGTGCCAGCAGTGCCGGACTTGACAATGAGCAGTTCTTC
CASSAGLDNEQFF
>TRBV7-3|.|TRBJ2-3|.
TGTGCCAGCAGCTTATCGCGTAGCACAGATACGCAGTATTTT
CASSLSRSTDTQYF
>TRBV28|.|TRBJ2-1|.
TGTGCCAGCAGTTCGATGCCTGGCGGGTTTGGGATCTCCTACAATGAGCAGTTCTTC
CASSSMPGGFGISYNEQFF
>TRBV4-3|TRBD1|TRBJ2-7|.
TGCGCCAGCAGCCGGACGACAGGGGGCTACGAGCAGTACTTC
CASSRTTGGYEQYF
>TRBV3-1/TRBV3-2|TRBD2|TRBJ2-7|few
TGTGCCAGCAGCCAAGTCCGACTAGCGGTCTCCTACGAGCAGTACTTC
CASSQVRLAVSYEQYF
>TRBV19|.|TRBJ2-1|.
TGTGCCAGTCGCTCGGGTGGGAATGAGCAGTTCTTC
CASRSGGNEQFF
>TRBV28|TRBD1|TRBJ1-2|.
TGTGCCAGCAGTTTAGGGGGTCCCGGGACAGGGCTTTCTGGCTACACCTTC
CASSLGGPGTGLSGYTF
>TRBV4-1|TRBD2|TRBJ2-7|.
TGCGCCAGCAGCGTGGGACTAGCGGTCTCCTACGAGCAGTACTTC
CASSVGLAVSYEQYF
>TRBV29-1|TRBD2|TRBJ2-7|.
TGCAGCGTTGGTCGGGCGGGAGACGGGGAGCAGTACTTC
CSVGRAGDGEQYF
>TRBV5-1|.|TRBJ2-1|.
TGCGCCAGCAGCTTCGGGGGGCTAGCCCCCTACAATGAGCAGTTCTTC
CASSFGGLAPYNEQFF
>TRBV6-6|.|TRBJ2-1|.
TGTGCCACCTCAGATTATGAGCAGTTCTTC
CATSDYEQFF
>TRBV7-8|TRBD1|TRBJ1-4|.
TGTGCCAGCAGCTCGGGACAGATGAATGAAAAACTGTTTTTT
CASSSGQMNEKLFF
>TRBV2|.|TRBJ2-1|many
TGTGCCGGTAGACTATTTTCCGGCGAGCAGTTCTTC
CAGRLFSGEQFF
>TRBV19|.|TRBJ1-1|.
TGTGCCAGTAGTAGGGCAGTTCTGAACACTGAAGCTTTCTTT
CASSRAVLNTEAFF